By sample fraction, the clone carrying this T cell receptor beta chain is medium-sized. This record comes from a study of early T cells in non-severe SARS-CoV-2 infection. TCRdb recomputed calls from the 5' RACE reads with MiXCR, one row per CDR3 protein. The table lists around 76,000 distinct CDR3 sequences, approximately 11% of them singletons. Sequencing used whole blood. The receptor's source is an adult who was a healthcare worker with PCR-confirmed SARS-CoV-2 infection or an uninfected control (not recorded which).

DNA for the CDR3: TGTGCCAGCTCACCAGGACGGACCAACACCCAAGAGACCCAGTACTTC. Amino acid sequence: CASSPGRTNTQETQYF. The chain has TRBV18 and TRBJ2-5; D not resolved. The germline CDR1 and CDR2 sequences are KGHSH and LQKENI. Trimming took off 2 bases at V and 1 base at J, with 14 bases between the two ends. This CDR3 comprises 16 residues. The full variable domain, rest sourced from reference TRBV18 and TRBJ2-5, is NAGVMQNPRHLVRRRGQEARLRCSPMKGHSHVYWYRQLPEEGLKFMVYLQKENIIDESGMPKERFSAEFPKEGPSILRIQQVVRGDSAAYFCASSPGRTNTQETQYFGPGTRLLVL.